A selection of T cell receptor beta chains follows, all from one sample in a study of blood T cell repertoires in COVID-19. Clones were sequenced by immunoSEQ multiplex PCR, and TCRdb holds only the in-frame ones, with some missing. The repertoire holds 390,000 or so clones, around 90% seen once, with roughly 6.8% in the top ten. The specimen was peripheral blood. These receptors were obtained from a man between 18 and 29 years old with active or convalescent COVID-19. Both conserved end residues are part of each CDR3. Fields, in order: CDR3 protein, CDR3 DNA, D gene, J gene, V gene, clone size. A D gene is named only where the DNA matches it firmly. Clone size is not always given. Where it is, it says once, few, many or a class for expanded clones.

CASSESVTGGNYGYTF TGCGCCAGCAGTGAGTCGGTGACAGGGGGCAACTATGGCTACACCTTC TRBD1 TRBJ1-2 TRBV10-2 .
CASSSRVAGGRNEQFF TGTGCCAGCAGTTCTCGGGTAGCGGGAGGACGGAATGAGCAGTTCTTC TRBD2 TRBJ2-1 TRBV6-5 few
CATNRGGRATDTQYF TGTGCCACCAACCGTGGCGGGAGGGCCACAGATACGCAGTATTTT TRBD2 TRBJ2-3 TRBV24-1 .
CASSPRTGQSYEQYF TGTGCCAGCAGTCCCCGGACAGGGCAGAGCTACGAGCAGTACTTC TRBD1 TRBJ2-7 TRBV27 .
CASSLGQGNTEAFF TGTGCCAGCAGTCTCGGACAGGGGAATACTGAAGCTTTCTTT TRBD1 TRBJ1-1 TRBV3-1/TRBV3-2 .
CASSKGTKPNTDTQYF TGTGCCAGCAGCAAAGGAACAAAACCAAACACAGATACGCAGTATTTT . TRBJ2-3 TRBV21-1 .
CASSLGGLGDTIYF TGCGCCAGCAGCCTAGGGGGCTTAGGAGACACCATATATTTT TRBD1 TRBJ1-3 TRBV5-1 .
CASRDRDDEKLFF TGTGCCAGCAGGGACAGGGATGATGAAAAACTGTTTTTT TRBD1 TRBJ1-4 TRBV6-6 .
CASAGDRGFIREQFF TGTGCCAGCGCGGGGGACAGGGGCTTCATCAGGGAGCAGTTCTTC TRBD1 TRBJ2-1 TRBV18 .
CASSFRQGTINFYGYTF TGTGCCAGCAGTTTCCGACAGGGGACTATTAATTTCTATGGCTACACCTTC TRBD1 TRBJ1-2 TRBV28 .
CASSQTGLNSPLHF TGTGCCAGCAGCCAAACCGGGTTAAATTCACCCCTCCACTTT . TRBJ1-6 TRBV3-1/TRBV3-2 .
CASSLFSSGASDTQYF TGTGCCAGCAGCTTATTTTCTAGCGGGGCCTCAGATACGCAGTATTTT TRBD2 TRBJ2-3 TRBV7-3 .
CASSTLEGQETQYF TGTGCCAGCAGCACCCTGGAGGGCCAAGAGACCCAGTACTTC . TRBJ2-5 TRBV7-9 .
CASSSRLGGDEQFF TGCGCCAGCAGTTCCCGACTTGGGGGGGACGAGCAGTTCTTC TRBD2 TRBJ2-1 TRBV5-1 .
CASSPMDSSYNEQFF TGTGCCAGCTCACCGATGGACAGCTCCTACAATGAGCAGTTCTTC . TRBJ2-1 TRBV18 .
CASSSQVFAYEQYF TGTGCCAGCAGTTCCCAGGTATTTGCCTACGAGCAGTACTTC . TRBJ2-7 TRBV6-2/TRBV6-3 .
CASSIRDTSNYGYTF TGTGCCAGTAGTATCCGGGACACATCTAACTATGGCTACACCTTC . TRBJ1-2 TRBV19 .
CASMAGGLYNEQFF TGTGCCAGCATGGCGGGGGGGCTCTACAATGAGCAGTTCTTC TRBD2 TRBJ2-1 TRBV9 few
CASSSGRSGLLTDTQYF TGTGCCAGCAGCTCGGGGAGGAGCGGGCTACTGACAGATACGCAGTATTTT . TRBJ2-3 TRBV27 .
CASSQSTGVGYTF TGTGCCAGCAGCCAATCGACAGGGGTTGGCTACACCTTC TRBD1 TRBJ1-2 TRBV7-3 .
CASSLMGLAGQETQYF TGCGCCAGCAGCCTAATGGGACTAGCGGGGCAAGAGACCCAGTACTTC TRBD2 TRBJ2-5 TRBV4-3 .
CASSSLRGYEQYF TGTGCCAGCAGCTCCCTCCGGGGCTACGAGCAGTACTTC . TRBJ2-7 TRBV5-6 .
CASSLREGRYGYTF TGTGCCAGTTCCCTCCGAGAGGGCCGATATGGCTACACCTTC . TRBJ1-2 TRBV19 .
CASSDISGPYSNQPQHF TGTGCCAGCAGCGATATCAGTGGCCCTTATAGCAATCAGCCCCAGCATTTT . TRBJ1-5 TRBV7-2 .
CASSPGTSGNNEQFF TGTGCCAGTAGTCCCGGGACTAGCGGGAACAATGAGCAGTTCTTC TRBD2 TRBJ2-1 TRBV19 .
CASSLNYEQYF TGTGCCAGCAGCCTAAATTACGAGCAGTACTTC . TRBJ2-7 TRBV6-6 .
CASSPGTGAEDSPLHF TGTGCCAGCAGCCCCGGGACAGGGGCGGAAGACTCACCCCTCCACTTT TRBD1 TRBJ1-6 TRBV7-8 many
CASSLTPSYNEQFF TGCGCCAGCAGCTTAACACCCTCCTACAATGAGCAGTTCTTC . TRBJ2-1 TRBV5-1 .
CASSSIRRGRALPSYNEQFF TGTGCCAGCAGCTCAATCCGGCGCGGGAGGGCCCTTCCGTCCTACAATGAGCAGTTCTTC TRBD2 TRBJ2-1 TRBV3-1/TRBV3-2 .
CASSPLADAYSNQPQHF TGTGCCAGCAGCCCCCTGGCGGATGCATATAGCAATCAGCCCCAGCATTTT . TRBJ1-5 TRBV7-9 .